The entry below gives a single T cell receptor beta chain sequence along with its context. Its antigen remains unidentified. No much larger clone is present one base from it, and per-base qualities are unavailable. The data originate from a study of T-cell memory formation after mild COVID-19 (dated by TCRdb to the early 2020s). In the study overall: TCR sequence clusters from the two donors were largely donor specific. The cohort comprised two young, previously healthy adult volunteers, one female and one male. T-cell clones expanding and contracting after mild COVID-19 in two donors were tracked by longitudinal TCRalpha and TCRbeta repertoire sequencing. What the work shows at the level of the full study, not this receptor alone: The detection of some responding clones in pre-infection memory suggests that pre-existing cross-reactive memory T cells joined the SARS-CoV-2 response. Contracting CD4+ clones turned up mainly in the CM and EM memory subsets, whereas EMRA was where CD8+ clones were enriched. Only a couple of mild cases were covered by the study, and larger cohorts that include severe cases with pre-infection samples were considered necessary. Balanced CD4/CD8 phenotypes were observed for clones contracting from day 15 to 85, whereas a bias towards CD4+ was observed for a second wave of clones expanding from day 15 to 37. The second-wave clones that peaked on day 37 were not confirmed to be SARS-CoV-2 specific.

Ficoll-Paque density gradient centrifugation was the method used to isolate PBMCs. Reading from cysteine to phenylalanine, the CDR3 counts 15 amino acids. Kept here is only the CDR3 DNA, which spans 45 bases and is read in frame from base 1. V ends up 1 base short and J 8 bases short, with an unmatched junction base count of 7. The germline V gene sets CDR1 to MGHRA and CDR2 to YSYEKL. The instrument was an Illumina NovaSeq 6000. Using 5'RACE with constant-segment primers, TCRalpha and TCRbeta cDNA libraries were constructed, with sample barcodes and unique molecular identifiers added in the process. RNA was extracted from every sample with Trizol reagent. The libraries were amplified in two PCR steps, and the second step added a second sample barcode and Illumina TruSeq adapters. Libraries were sequenced on an Illumina NovaSeq with 2 x 150 bp paired-end reads. Under the source paper's analysis protocol: Reads were demultiplexed and collapsed into UMI-guided consensus sequences with migec v1.2.7. With mixcr v2.1.11, UMI consensuses were aligned to TRA and TRB V and J templates and assembled into clonotypes. Expanded or contracted clonotypes were those called significant by both edgeR and NoisET, with noise models trained on biological replicates. For edgeR calls, a false discovery rate-adjusted p below 0.01 and a log2 fold-change threshold of 1 were applied. As an exploratory analysis of dynamics, max-normalized trajectories of the 1000 most abundant clonotypes were examined with PCA combined with hierarchical clustering. Separately sequenced CD4+ and CD8+ repertoires were used to assign the CD4 or CD8 phenotype of responding clones. Using fastp at Q25 and MiXCR, TCRdb reprocessed the public reads and kept productive beta chains. Rows matching on CDR3 protein sequence are summarized as one entry with the most common DNA and genes. These V and J calls derive from TCRdb rather than the authors' analysis. Counted in this sample were over 500,000 distinct CDR3 sequences; roughly a sixth of them appeared once. The ten biggest clones cover approximately 8.1% of the sample.

This receptor was taken from an adult woman who had mild COVID-19 (a few samples of this study predate the infection). The sample titles of this study are shuffled in the database, so cell type and time point are left out; the donor was told from shared clones. Rearrangement joined TRBV4-1 to TRBJ1-4, with 7 junctional bases fitting TRBD1. The sequencing input was PBMCs or a T cell subset sorted from them (not recorded which). The nucleotide sequence reads TGCGCCAGCAGCCAAGCAGGGGGAGAGGGGGAAAAACTGTTTTTT. Translated, it reads CASSQAGGEGEKLFF.